The 13 T cell receptor beta chains given below trace back to one sample, sequenced in a study of post-analysis software for immune sequencing data. Study results and caveats: Patients had higher frequencies than controls of five TRBV segments, including TRBV5-6, TRBV5-1 and TRBV20-1.

No antigen has been identified for these receptors. Researchers reported that TCR beta cDNA libraries carried unique molecular identifiers. TCRdb re-derived calls from the PCR reads in MiXCR, one entry per CDR3 protein. Here the sample spans approximately 770,000 distinct CDR3 sequences, 40% to 55% being singletons. Sequencing input: blood. The origin of the receptors is a girl aged 5 to 17 with multiple sclerosis.

The chain employs TRBV12-3 or TRBV12-4 and TRBJ2-7; 8 bases line up with TRBD1. The V gene end was trimmed by 6 bases and the J gene end by 0 bases; junction bases not matched to a gene: 7. The CDR3 loop spans 15 amino acids. Here the CDR3 reads CASSPTGVHSYEQYF. For the CDR3, the DNA is TGTGCCAGCAGCCCGACAGGGGTCCACTCCTACGAGCAGTACTTC.

The rearrangement links TRBV20-1 to TRBJ2-7, with D perhaps TRBD2 (6 bases). Germline CDR1 is DFQATT and CDR2 is SNEGSKA (reference sequence). V was clipped by 0 bases and J by 6 bases, with 15 bases between them. This CDR3 is built from 14 residues. CDR3 in amino acids: CSARDDGGWSEQYF. CDR3 bases: TGCAGTGCTAGAGACGACGGGGGATGGAGCGAGCAGTACTTC.

This chain joins TRBV5-1 and TRBJ2-1; the D gene is possibly TRBD2 (6 bases). Germline V lookup: CDR1 SGHRS, CDR2 YFSETQ. V was shortened by 4 bases and J by 0 bases, with 17 bases between the two germline ends. There are 17 residues in the CDR3. The CDR3 loop is CASSGGLLHSSYNEQFF. The CDR3, as DNA: TGCGCCAGCAGCGGGGGACTGCTTCATAGCTCCTACAATGAGCAGTTCTTC.

The sample holds a few counts of this clonotype. V and J are TRBV5-1 and TRBJ2-1, with TRBD1 as a possible D gene (5 bases). The germline V and J ends were trimmed by 2 bases and 2 bases, with 11 bases remaining between them. This CDR3 has 15 amino acids. Per germline, CDR1 SGHRS and CDR2 YFSETQ. Here the CDR3 reads CASSFLPGTYNEQFF. The DNA of the CDR3 is TGCGCCAGCAGCTTTCTTCCAGGGACCTACAATGAGCAGTTCTTC.

The chain combines TRBV3-1 with TRBJ2-1; TRBD1 matches 8 bases. The CDR3 spans 17 residues. Germline V lookup: CDR1 LGHDT, CDR2 YNNKEL (reference sequence). V shed 5 bases, J shed 4 bases, and the junction held 13 bases outside the gene matches. The CDR3 region is CASSFARDRGVYNEQFF. The CDR3 DNA is TGTGCCAGCAGCTTCGCCCGAGACAGGGGAGTTTACAATGAGCAGTTCTTC.

The chain couples TRBV9 to TRBJ1-5; no definite D call. The V and J ends lost 1 base and 10 bases respectively, with 15 bases between them. CDR1 and CDR2 (germline): SGDLS, YYNGEE. This CDR3 region has 14 residues. CDR3 coding DNA: TGTGCCAGCAGCGTATCGACCTCCGATGGTCCCCAGCATTTT. This encodes CASSVSTSDGPQHF.

In this sample, this clonotype turned up a few times. The V call is TRBV28, the J call TRBJ2-7; D call uncertain. The germline V gene has CDR1 MDHEN and CDR2 SYDVKM. Trimming removed 2 bases from V and 7 bases from J, with 9 bases in between. The CDR3 contains 12 residues. The CDR3 nucleotides read TGTGCCAGCAGTTTAATAGGGTTGGAGCAGTACTTC. This sequence encodes CASSLIGLEQYF.

J is TRBJ2-7 and V is TRBV7-9, with D uncertain. Trimming removed 5 bases from V and 2 bases from J, with 13 bases in between. The CDR3 is 14 residues long. CDR1 is SEHNR, CDR2 FQNEAQ, per germline (reference sequence). The CDR3 DNA reads as TGTGCCAGCAGCCTACCCAGACTGGCCTACGAGCAGTACTTC. This codes for CASSLPRLAYEQYF.

The chain carries TRBV6-5 and TRBJ1-1; 11 nucleotides align to TRBD1. Per the germline V gene, CDR1 is MNHEY and CDR2 is SVGAGI. The CDR3 consists of 15 residues. Trimming took 2 bases from V and 7 from J; bases not matched to a gene: 6. The DNA of the CDR3 is TGTGCCAGCAGTTACAACGGACAGGGGGCGGATGAAGCTTTCTTT. Protein product: CASSYNGQGADEAFF.

The chain couples TRBV29-1 to TRBJ2-1, with D tentatively TRBD1 (7 bases). Trimming took 7 bases from V and 0 from J, leaving 19 bases between them. The CDR3 runs 16 residues. Germline loops: CDR1 SQVTM, CDR2 ANQGSEA. The CDR3 DNA is TGCAGCGCCCGACAGGGACTTGACAGCTCCTACAATGAGCAGTTCTTC. Translation: CSARQGLDSSYNEQFF.

V and J are TRBV7-9 and TRBJ2-5; D call uncertain. Trimming left V 2 bases short and J 5 bases short, with 9 bases between. This CDR3 has 13 amino acids. Per the germline V gene, CDR1 is SEHNR and CDR2 is FQNEAQ (reference sequence). In DNA form, the CDR3 reads TGTGCCAGCAGCTTACCGGGCCCGGAGACCCAGTACTTC. This codes for CASSLPGPETQYF.

The chain links TRBV20-1 to TRBJ2-7; a possible D gene is TRBD2 (5 bases). V lost 3 bases and J lost 3, with 15 bases in between. Germline CDR1 DFQATT, CDR2 SNEGSKA (reference sequence). This CDR3 region has 14 residues. The CDR3 region is CSASRTRAGYEQYF. CDR3 bases: TGCAGTGCTAGTCGTACAAGGGCGGGCTACGAGCAGTACTTC.

The CDR3 loop reads CSVEDQGGAFGGYTF. The CDR3, as DNA: TGCAGCGTTGAAGATCAAGGCGGAGCCTTCGGGGGCTACACCTTC. V usage is TRBV29-1 and J usage is TRBJ1-2; D uncertain. Germline CDR1 reads SQVTM; CDR2 reads ANQGSEA. Trimming removed 0 bases from V and 8 bases from J, with 19 bases in between. The CDR3 loop spans 15 amino acids.